The rows below give T cell receptor beta chains drawn from one sample of a study of fetal regulatory T cell absence and autoimmunity. Data came from immunoSEQ multiplex PCR; TCRdb stores just in-frame clones and leaves some out. The sample consists of approximately 46,000 clones, approximately 83% of them appearing once. Sequencing was done on a sample of cord blood. These TCRs come from a newborn boy with IPEX syndrome. Each CDR3 is given with its conserved first and last residue. The D gene is left open where the match is weak. Clone size is shown for a subset of rows, as once, few, many or a class of expanded clone.

v_call	j_call	clone_size	d_call	cdr3_nt	cdr3_aa
TRBV7-9	TRBJ2-2	NA	NA	TGTGCCAGCAGCTTAGTCAGCACCGGGGAGCTGTTTTTT	CASSLVSTGELFF
TRBV2	TRBJ1-2	few	NA	TGTGCCAACCAAGACAGGATCTATGGCTACACCTTC	CANQDRIYGYTF
TRBV5-6	TRBJ2-2	NA	NA	TGTGCCAGCAGCTCCCCCTTGGGCACCGGGGAGCTGTTTTTT	CASSSPLGTGELFF
TRBV6-6	TRBJ2-7	NA	NA	TGTGCCAGCAGTCCTGGGACGGTCACCTACGAGCAGTACTTC	CASSPGTVTYEQYF
TRBV4-1	TRBJ2-7	NA	TRBD1	TGCGCCAGCAGCCAAGATCGGGGGACAGGGGCCTACGAGCAGTACTTC	CASSQDRGTGAYEQYF
TRBV5-1	TRBJ2-3	NA	NA	TGCGCCAGCTGGGACAGCACAGATACGCAGTATTTT	CASWDSTDTQYF
TRBV6-1	TRBJ2-7	NA	NA	TGTGCCAGCAGCCGGGGCTACGAGCAGTACTTC	CASSRGYEQYF
TRBV14	TRBJ2-5	NA	TRBD1	TGTGCCAGCAGCCAGCGCGGACAGGGTGACCTAGAGACCCAGTACTTC	CASSQRGQGDLETQYF
TRBV5-4	TRBJ1-2	NA	TRBD1	TGTGCCAGCAGCTTTGGACAGGGGGCGGGTGGCTACACCTTC	CASSFGQGAGGYTF
TRBV6-5	TRBJ1-5	few	NA	TGTGCCAGCAGTTACGGTTCCGATCAGCCCCAGCATTTT	CASSYGSDQPQHF
TRBV4-1	TRBJ1-1	NA	TRBD1	TGCGCCAGCAGCCTCAGACAGGGAATGAACACTGAAGCTTTCTTT	CASSLRQGMNTEAFF